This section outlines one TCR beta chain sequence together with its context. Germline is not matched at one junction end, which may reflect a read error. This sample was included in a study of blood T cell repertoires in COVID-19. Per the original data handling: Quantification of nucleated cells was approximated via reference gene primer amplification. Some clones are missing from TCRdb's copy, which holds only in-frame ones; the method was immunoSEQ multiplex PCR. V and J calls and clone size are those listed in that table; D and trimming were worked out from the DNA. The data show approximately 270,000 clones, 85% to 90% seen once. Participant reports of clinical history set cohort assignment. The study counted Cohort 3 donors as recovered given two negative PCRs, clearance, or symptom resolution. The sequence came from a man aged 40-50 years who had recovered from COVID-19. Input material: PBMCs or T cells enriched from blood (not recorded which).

The CDR3 sequence is CASSLWGQHLNQPQHF. The CDR3 bases are TGTGCCAGCAGTCTATGGGGACAGCACCTTAATCAGCCCCAGCATTTT. The chain is built from TRBV28 and TRBJ1-5, with 7 bases that match TRBD1. Per germline, CDR1 MDHEN and CDR2 SYDVKM. The CDR3 is made up of 16 amino acids.